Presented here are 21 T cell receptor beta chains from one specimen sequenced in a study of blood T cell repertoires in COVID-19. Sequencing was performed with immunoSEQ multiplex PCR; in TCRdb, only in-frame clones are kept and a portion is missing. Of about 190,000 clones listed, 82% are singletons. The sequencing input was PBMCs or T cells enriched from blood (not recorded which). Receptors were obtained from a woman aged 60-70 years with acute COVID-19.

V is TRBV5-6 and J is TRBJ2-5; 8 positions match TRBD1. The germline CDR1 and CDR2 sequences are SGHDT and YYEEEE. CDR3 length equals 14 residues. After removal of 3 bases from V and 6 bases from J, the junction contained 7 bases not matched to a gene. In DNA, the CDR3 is TGTGCCAGCAGCTCTGGACAGGGAACGCAGACCCAGTACTTC. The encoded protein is CASSSGQGTQTQYF.

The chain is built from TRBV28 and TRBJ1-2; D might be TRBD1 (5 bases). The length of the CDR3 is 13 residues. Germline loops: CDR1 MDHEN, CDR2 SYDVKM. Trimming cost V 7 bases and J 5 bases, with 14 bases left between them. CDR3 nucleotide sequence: TGTGCCAGCAATGACCGACAGCCTTATGGCTACACCTTC. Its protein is CASNDRQPYGYTF.

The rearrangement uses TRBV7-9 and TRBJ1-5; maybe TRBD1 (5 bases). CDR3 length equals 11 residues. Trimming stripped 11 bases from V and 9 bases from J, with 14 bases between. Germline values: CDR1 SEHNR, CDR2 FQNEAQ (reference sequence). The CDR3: CAGGTDGPQHF. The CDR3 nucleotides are TGTGCCGGAGGGACGGATGGGCCCCAGCATTTT. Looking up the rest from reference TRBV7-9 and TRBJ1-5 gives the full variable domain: DTGVSQNPRHKITKRGQNVTFRCDPISEHNRLYWYRQTLGQGPEFLTYFQNEAQLEKSRLLSDRFSAERPKGSFSTLEIQRTEQGDSAMYLCAGGTDGPQHFGDGTRLSIL.

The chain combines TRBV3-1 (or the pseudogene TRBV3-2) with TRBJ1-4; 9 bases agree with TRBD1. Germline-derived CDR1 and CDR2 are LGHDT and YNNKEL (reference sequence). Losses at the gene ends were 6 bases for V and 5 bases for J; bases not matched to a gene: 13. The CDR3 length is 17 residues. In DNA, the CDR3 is TGTGCCAGCAGTCGCCCACCTGGGGACAGGGTGAATGAAAAACTGTTTTTT. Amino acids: CASSRPPGDRVNEKLFF.

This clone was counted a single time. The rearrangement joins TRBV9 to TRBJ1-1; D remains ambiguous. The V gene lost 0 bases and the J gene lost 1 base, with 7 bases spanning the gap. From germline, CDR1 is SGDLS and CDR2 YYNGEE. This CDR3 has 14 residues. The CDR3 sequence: CASSVGRGNTEAFF. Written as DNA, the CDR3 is TGTGCCAGCAGCGTAGGACGGGGGAACACTGAAGCTTTCTTT.

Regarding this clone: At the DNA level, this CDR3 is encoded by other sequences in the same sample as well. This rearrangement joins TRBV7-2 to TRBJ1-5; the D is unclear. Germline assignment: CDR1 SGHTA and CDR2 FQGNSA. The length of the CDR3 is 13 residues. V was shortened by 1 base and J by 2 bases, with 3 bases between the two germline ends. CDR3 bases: TGTGCCAGCAGCTTAGAGCGCAATCAGCCCCAGCATTTT. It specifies CASSLERNQPQHF. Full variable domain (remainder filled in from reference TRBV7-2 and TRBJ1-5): GAGVSQSPSNKVTEKGKDVELRCDPISGHTALYWYRQSLGQGLEFLIYFQGNSAPDKSGLPSDRFSAERTGGSVSTLTIQRTQQEDSAVYLCASSLERNQPQHFGDGTRLSIL.

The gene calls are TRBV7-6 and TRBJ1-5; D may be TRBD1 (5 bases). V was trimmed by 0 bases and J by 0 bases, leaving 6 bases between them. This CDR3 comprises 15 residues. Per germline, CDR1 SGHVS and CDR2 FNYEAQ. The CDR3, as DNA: TGTGCCAGCAGCTTAGCCCAGGGTAGCAATCAGCCCCAGCATTTT. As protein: CASSLAQGSNQPQHF.

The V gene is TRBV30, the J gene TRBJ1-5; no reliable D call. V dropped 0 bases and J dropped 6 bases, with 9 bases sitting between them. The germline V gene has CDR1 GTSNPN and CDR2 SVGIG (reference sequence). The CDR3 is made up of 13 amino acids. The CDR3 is CAWSVEITQPQHF. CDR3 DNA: TGTGCCTGGAGTGTTGAGATTACTCAGCCCCAGCATTTT.

The CDR3 nucleotides read TGTGCCAGTAGTGAGACAGGGGGGAGGTACGAGCAGTACGTC. As protein: CASSETGGRYEQYV. The chain has TRBV19 and TRBJ2-7; the match to TRBD1 covers 9 bases. V shed 5 bases and J 4 bases; nucleotides not matched to a gene: 6. The germline V gene has CDR1 LNHDA and CDR2 SQIVND (reference sequence). The CDR3 spans 14 residues.

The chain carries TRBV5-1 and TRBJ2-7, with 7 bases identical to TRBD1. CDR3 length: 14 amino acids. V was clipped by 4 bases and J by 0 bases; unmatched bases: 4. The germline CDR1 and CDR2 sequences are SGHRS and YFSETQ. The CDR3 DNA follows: TGCGCCAGCAGCACGGGACAGAACTCCTACGAGCAGTACTTC. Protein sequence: CASSTGQNSYEQYF.

Here the CDR3 reads CSAAQGTHYGYTF. The CDR3 DNA is TGCAGCGCCGCACAGGGCACTCACTATGGCTACACCTTC. V gene TRBV29-1 combines with J gene TRBJ1-2, with a possible D match to TRBD1 (6 bases). Germline CDR1 reads SQVTM; CDR2 reads ANQGSEA. Trimming took off 7 bases at V and 3 bases at J, with 15 bases between the two ends. The CDR3 totals 13 residues. Full variable domain (missing parts from reference TRBV29-1 and TRBJ1-2): SAVISQKPSRDICQRGTSLTIQCQVDSQVTMMFWYRQQPGQSLTLIATANQGSEATYESGFVIDKFPISRPNLTFSTLTVSNMSPEDSSIYLCSAAQGTHYGYTFGSGTRLTVV.

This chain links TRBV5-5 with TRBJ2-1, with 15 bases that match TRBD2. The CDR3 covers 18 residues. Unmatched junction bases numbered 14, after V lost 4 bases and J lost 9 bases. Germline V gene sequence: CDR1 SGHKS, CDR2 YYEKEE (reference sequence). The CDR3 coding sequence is TGTGCCAGCAGCAGACAAACCGGGACTAGCGGGAGGTACTTTGAGCAGTTCTTC. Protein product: CASSRQTGTSGRYFEQFF.

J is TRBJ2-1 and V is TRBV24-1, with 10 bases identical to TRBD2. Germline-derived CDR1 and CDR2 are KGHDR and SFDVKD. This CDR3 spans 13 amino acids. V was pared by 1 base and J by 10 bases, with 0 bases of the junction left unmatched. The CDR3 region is CATSDLLAGEQFF. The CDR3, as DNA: TGTGCCACCAGTGATTTACTAGCGGGAGAGCAGTTCTTC.

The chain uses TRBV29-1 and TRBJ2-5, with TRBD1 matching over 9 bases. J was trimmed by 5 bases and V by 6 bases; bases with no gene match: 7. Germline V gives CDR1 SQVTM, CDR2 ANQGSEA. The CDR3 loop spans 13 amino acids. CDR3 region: CSVTQGATETQYF. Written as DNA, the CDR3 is TGCAGCGTCACACAGGGGGCAACGGAGACCCAGTACTTC.

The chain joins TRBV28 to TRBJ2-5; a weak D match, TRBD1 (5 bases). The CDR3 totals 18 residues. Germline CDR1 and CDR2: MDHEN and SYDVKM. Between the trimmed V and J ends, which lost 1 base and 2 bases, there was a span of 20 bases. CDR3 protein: CASSLYSYKQTVQETQYF. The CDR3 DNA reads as TGTGCCAGCAGTTTATACTCCTACAAGCAGACAGTACAAGAGACCCAGTACTTC.

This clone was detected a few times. The CDR3 sequence is CASSERRGGEQYF. CDR3 nucleotides: TGTGCCAGCAGTGAAAGGAGGGGGGGAGAGCAGTACTTC. The V and J genes are TRBV6-1 and TRBJ2-7, with D possibly being TRBD2 (7 bases). The CDR3 runs 13 residues. Germline V gene sequence: CDR1 MNHNS, CDR2 SASEGT. Trimming left V 2 bases short and J 7 bases short, with 12 bases between.

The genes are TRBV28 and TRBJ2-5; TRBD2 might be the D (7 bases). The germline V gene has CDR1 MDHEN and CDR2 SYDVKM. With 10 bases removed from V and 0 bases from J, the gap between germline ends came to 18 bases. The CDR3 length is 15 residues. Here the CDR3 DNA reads TGTGCCACCATGACGGGCGGGGGCAACCAAGAGACCCAGTACTTC. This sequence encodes CATMTGGGNQETQYF.

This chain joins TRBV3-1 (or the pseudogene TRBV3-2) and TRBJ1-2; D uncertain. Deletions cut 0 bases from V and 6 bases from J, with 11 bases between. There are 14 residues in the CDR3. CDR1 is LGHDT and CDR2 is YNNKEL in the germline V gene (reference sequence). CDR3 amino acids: CASSQDGQRHGYTF. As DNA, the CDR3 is TGTGCCAGCAGCCAAGATGGGCAGCGGCATGGCTACACCTTC.

CDR3 amino acids: CASSRFGQGREQYV. DNA for the CDR3: TGTGCCAGCAGTAGATTCGGACAGGGTCGCGAGCAGTACGTC. This chain connects TRBV28 to TRBJ2-7, with 8 bases fitting TRBD1. Germline assignment: CDR1 MDHEN and CDR2 SYDVKM. The length of the CDR3 is 14 residues. V gave up 5 bases and J gave up 6 bases; unmatched junction bases: 9.

CDR3 DNA: TGTGCCAGCACCACAGGGGTCGTCGAAGCTTTCTTT. This codes for CASTTGVVEAFF. This rearrangement joins TRBV12-3 or TRBV12-4 to TRBJ1-1, with 7 positions matching TRBD1. CDR3 length equals 12 residues. Losses at the gene ends were 7 bases for V and 8 bases for J; bases not matched to a gene: 7.

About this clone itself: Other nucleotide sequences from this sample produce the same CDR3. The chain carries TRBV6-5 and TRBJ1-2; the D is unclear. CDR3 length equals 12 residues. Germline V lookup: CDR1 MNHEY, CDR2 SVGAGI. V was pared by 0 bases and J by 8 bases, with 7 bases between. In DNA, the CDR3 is TGTGCCAGCAGTTACTCGGGAGGCGGCTACACCTTC. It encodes CASSYSGGGYTF.